This entry describes one T cell receptor (beta chain). Its antigen is still unknown. No base-level quality is on record; no much larger clone is a single base apart. Clipping removes 4 bases from V and 2 bases from J, with 4 as the unmatched junction base count. The CDR3 has 15 amino acids, counting the end cysteine and phenylalanine. The sequence is cut down to CDR3 DNA, 45 bases in frame from base 1. CDR1 SGDLS and CDR2 YYNGEE are derived from the germline V gene. The data were obtained in a study of shared T cell receptors in the human thymus (dated by TCRdb to the early 2020s). In terms of the full investigation: The study examined how self-reactive, shared T-cell receptor alpha chains are generated in the human thymus.

Library construction relied on the immunoSEQ multiplex PCR assay. TCRdb obtained this table from immuneACCESS and retained in-frame rearrangements with V and J assigned. These tables miss some clones; where compared with another copy, unresolved V genes account for less than half of the shortfall, and the remainder is unexplained. For this sample the table gives just under 550,000 clones, of which 78% were detected only once. In total, the top ten clones hold 0.01% to 0.015% of the sample. This same sample was also part of a study on human thymus T cells. The second publication reports: The donors were immunologically healthy infants in Finland who had open corrective cardiac surgery for congenital heart defects. The thymus tissue came from surgical resects taken out during corrective cardiac surgery. Usage of V and J gene segments appeared to be biased in both the thymic and the peripheral blood repertoires. The related research found that thymic TCR repertoires overlapped highly between unrelated individuals. The study used about 8 infant thymus samples plus four related peripheral blood samples to characterize TCR alpha and beta repertoires. Donor ages ranged from roughly 6 to 244 days, and the cohort comprised roughly six male and two female infants. After being mechanically released from the tissue, thymocytes were kept at -70 degrees C in pellets of about 10-32 million cells. A QIAsymphony instrument was used to extract genomic DNA from the frozen cell pellets. The immunoSEQ multiplex PCR assay was used to amplify the TCRB and TCRAD loci from a standardized quantity of quality-controlled genomic DNA. The V(D)J region was spanned by amplicons of a length sufficient to cover the CDR3 and to identify V and J genes. The amplicons were sequenced on an Illumina platform via the commercial immunoSEQ service. Primer bias and sequencing errors were corrected as previously described, and TCRAD and TCRB definitions were based on the IMGT database. Analysis of the repertoires was done with immunoSEQ Analyzer 3.0 and VDJTools and included basic statistics, V/J segment usage, diversity estimates, rarefaction and pairwise overlap. Diversity was estimated with Chao1, ChaoE, Efron-Thisted, Shannon and inverse Simpson indices, and also on datasets down-sampled to the smallest sample. For repertoire overlap, CDR3 nucleotide sequence, V gene and J gene had to match strictly, and clustering was done by Jaccard-based multidimensional scaling. On average, around 810,000 unique TCRB clonotypes were obtained from thymus samples, compared with approximately 84,000 from blood samples.

The TCR sequence derives from a boy younger than two with a congenital heart defect. Donor details come from another sample of the same person, matched by shared clones. Sequenced: thymocytes. This chain joins TRBV9 to TRBJ1-3, with TRBD1 identical over 9 junction bases. The CDR3 sequence is CASSTRTGAGNTIYF. The DNA reads as follows: TGTGCCAGCAGCACTCGGACAGGGGCTGGAAACACCATATATTTT.